The next 19 T cell receptor beta chains were all read from a single sample in a study of esophageal squamous cell carcinoma under preoperative chemotherapy. MiXCR was run by TCRdb on the PCR reads, yielding one entry per CDR3 protein. The sample has 9,500 to 12,000 distinct CDR3 sequences, about 63% seen once; the top ten hold less than 35%. Time point reported: after preoperative PTX-NDP chemotherapy. The material was obtained from a patient given preoperative chemotherapy. The receptors come from a human donor with esophageal squamous cell carcinoma. The donor label of this sample is uncertain.

V usage is TRBV3-1 and J usage is TRBJ2-1; TRBD2 aligns across 10 bases. The trim removed 3 bases at V and 5 bases at J, leaving 4 bases unmatched. This CDR3 contains 15 residues. Germline V CDR1 and CDR2: LGHDT, YNNKEL (reference sequence). The CDR3 region has the DNA TGTGCCAGCAGCCAGACGACTAGCGGGCACAATGAGCAGTTCTTC. This codes for CASSQTTSGHNEQFF.

The rearrangement uses TRBV6-1 and TRBJ2-1, with D possibly matching TRBD1 (6 bases). CDR1 and CDR2 from the germline V gene are MNHNS and SASEGT. The CDR3 length is 16 residues. V shed 7 bases and J shed 8 bases, with 24 bases lying between them. This chain's CDR3 is CASKGRQKGDLDEQFF. DNA of the CDR3: TGTGCCAGCAAGGGAAGGCAAAAGGGGGATTTGGATGAGCAGTTCTTC.

This clonotype has only a few counts. The chain combines TRBV7-2 with TRBJ2-1, with 12 nucleotides matching TRBD2. J gave up 8 bases and V 1 base, and 3 bases lay outside the gene matches. Germline values: CDR1 SGHTA, CDR2 FQGNSA. The CDR3 loop spans 15 amino acids. The CDR3 DNA reads as TGTGCCAGCAGCTTAGTGACTAGCGGGAGCTATGAGCAGTTCTTC. This codes for CASSLVTSGSYEQFF.

The genes are TRBV11-3 and TRBJ2-3; 13 positions agree with TRBD2. The CDR3 runs 13 residues. Germline CDR1 reads SGHNT; CDR2 reads YENEEA. Unmatched junction bases numbered 1, after V lost 7 bases and J lost 6 bases. The CDR3 DNA reads TGTGCCAGCAAACTAGCGGGAGGGGATACGCAGTATTTT. It specifies CASKLAGGDTQYF. Based on the CDR3 plus reference TRBV11-3 and TRBJ2-3, the full variable domain is EAGVVQSPRYKIIEKKQPVAFWCNPISGHNTLYWYLQNLGQGPELLIRYENEEAVDDSQLPKDRFSAERLKGVDSTLKIQPAELGDSAVYLCASKLAGGDTQYFGPGTRLTVL.

This rearrangement joins TRBV6-1 to TRBJ2-1; 10 bases line up with TRBD2. This CDR3 region has 15 residues. The germline gives CDR1 MNHNS, CDR2 SASEGT. The ends lost 6 bases at V and 6 bases at J; junction bases unmatched: 8. The CDR3 region has the DNA TGTGCCAGCAGAAAAAAAGCGGGGGGGCCCAATGAGCAGTTCTTC. As protein: CASRKKAGGPNEQFF.

This clonotype has a handful of counts. The genes are TRBV6-1 and TRBJ2-2; D gene ambiguous. This CDR3 region has 12 residues. The germline V and J ends were trimmed by 7 bases and 4 bases, with 7 bases remaining between them. Per germline, CDR1 MNHNS and CDR2 SASEGT. CDR3 region: CASMGFTGELFF. CDR3 bases: TGTGCCAGCATGGGTTTCACCGGGGAGCTGTTTTTT.

This clonotype was counted at least ten times. This rearrangement joins TRBV27 to TRBJ2-3; 7 bases line up with TRBD1. J was trimmed by 3 bases and V by 2 bases; bases with no gene match: 2. CDR3 length equals 14 residues. CDR1 is MNHEY, CDR2 SMNVEV, per germline (reference sequence). CDR3 sequence (DNA): TGTGCCAGCAGTTTAACAGGGGTTACAGATACGCAGTATTTT. Translated: CASSLTGVTDTQYF.

J is TRBJ2-1 and V is TRBV6-1, with 11 bases fitting TRBD2. The germline V gene has CDR1 MNHNS and CDR2 SASEGT. V lost 6 bases to trimming and J lost 7 bases; unmatched junction nucleotides: 5. CDR3 length equals 14 residues. CDR3 loop: CASSRGLAENEQFF. The CDR3 DNA reads TGTGCCAGCAGCCGGGGACTAGCGGAAAATGAGCAGTTCTTC.

The table lists this clonotype with a count of one. The rearrangement links TRBV30 to TRBJ2-1, with 9 nucleotides matching TRBD2. The ends lost 5 bases at V and 8 bases at J; junction bases unmatched: 13. The CDR3 length is 15 residues. Germline CDR1 reads GTSNPN; CDR2 reads SVGIG (reference sequence). The DNA for the CDR3 is TGTGCCTGGGCCGGCGGGGGCGGGAGGGTCGATGAGCAGTTCTTC. Amino acid sequence: CAWAGGGGRVDEQFF.

As concerns this clonotype: At one boundary the junction diverges from the germline segment, which might be a read error. V and J are TRBV6-1 and TRBJ2-3; 8 nucleotides match TRBD2. The CDR3 length is 17 residues. The germline CDR1 and CDR2 sequences are MNHNS and SASEGT. The CDR3 reads CASFAGSGDLGTDTQYF. DNA of the CDR3: TGTGCCAGCTTCGCGGGTAGCGGGGACCTCGGCACAGATACGCAGTATTTC.

This chain uses TRBV10-2 with TRBJ2-3; D may match TRBD1 or TRBD2 (6 bases each). V was pared by 6 bases and J by 7 bases, with 17 bases between. The CDR3 length is 14 residues. Germline V gives CDR1 WSHSY, CDR2 SAAADI. CDR3 residues: CASRGVGGKNTQYF. The DNA of the CDR3 is TGCGCCAGCAGGGGGGTGGGGGGCAAAAATACGCAGTATTTT.

About this clonotype itself: At one of its ends the junction is not consistent with the germline gene, which may arise from a read error. This chain links TRBV4-1 with TRBJ2-1, with 13 positions matching TRBD2. This CDR3 has 15 residues. Germline-derived CDR1 and CDR2 are MGHRA and YSYEKL. The CDR3 nucleotides are TGCGCCAGGGGCCAAGAGTCTGTGACTAGCGGGAGGACGTACTTC. The encoded protein is CARGQESVTSGRTYF.

The CDR3 DNA reads TGTGCCAGCAGGGGGGCACTAGCGGGAGCGAGGGAGCAGTACTTC. Its translation is CASRGALAGAREQYF. This chain joins TRBV12-3 or TRBV12-4 and TRBJ2-4; 11 bases map to TRBD2. With V trimmed by 6 bases and J by 13 bases, 14 bases remained unmatched. This CDR3 is built from 15 residues.

CDR3 coding DNA: TGTGCCAGCAGTGAATATTCCAGAGAAGCTTTCTTT. Translation: CASSEYSREAFF. The chain joins TRBV6-1 to TRBJ1-1; the D is unclear. Per germline, CDR1 MNHNS and CDR2 SASEGT. Trimming took off 2 bases at V and 8 bases at J, with 9 bases between the two ends. The CDR3 is 12 amino acids.

As for this clonotype: An end of the junction does not agree with germline; a read error may underlie this. J is TRBJ2-3 and V is TRBV6-1, with 8 bases identical to TRBD2. Germline V CDR1 and CDR2: MNHNS, SASEGT. The length of the CDR3 is 14 residues. CDR3 sequence: CASTEAGDYNEQFF. The CDR3 DNA is TGTGCCAGCACAGAAGCGGGAGACTACAATGAGCAGTTCTTT.

The rearrangement joins TRBV10-1 to TRBJ2-4, with D perhaps TRBD2 (6 bases). The J call is in doubt because the DNA end fits TRBJ2-1 better. The CDR3 contains 13 residues. From germline, CDR1 is WNHNN and CDR2 SYGVQD (reference sequence). The CDR3 protein is CASSPGLLSEQFF. CDR3 DNA: TGCGCCAGCAGCCCCGGACTACTCTCTGAGCAGTTCTTC.

V is TRBV6-5 and J is TRBJ1-6; D gene ambiguous. The germline V gene has CDR1 MNHEY and CDR2 SVGAGI. CDR3 size: 16 residues. The germline V and J ends were trimmed by 3 bases and 0 bases, with 9 bases remaining between them. The DNA for the CDR3 is TGTGCCAGCAGTTATGGGGAGAGCTCCTATAATTCACCCCTCCACTTT. This gives the protein CASSYGESSYNSPLHF.

The rearrangement links TRBV11-3 to TRBJ2-2, with TRBD1 matching over 11 bases. The V gene end was trimmed by 8 bases and the J gene end by 5 bases; junction bases not matched to a gene: 10. The CDR3 is 16 residues long. CDR1 is SGHNT and CDR2 is YENEEA in the germline V gene. The CDR3 is CASGRTGGAGTGELFF. Written as DNA, the CDR3 is TGTGCCAGCGGAAGGACAGGGGGCGCGGGAACCGGGGAGCTGTTTTTT.

V and J are TRBV10-3 and TRBJ2-1; D may correspond to TRBD1 or TRBD2 (5 bases each). The end of the DNA fits TRBJ2-7 better, so the J call may be wrong. The CDR3 length is 12 residues. Germline CDR1 ENHRY, CDR2 SYGVKD. The CDR3 sequence: CAGVWATNTQYF. CDR3 DNA: TGTGCGGGGGTGTGGGCCACAAACACGCAGTACTTC.